This entry lists 25 T cell receptor beta chains sequenced from one sample in a study of control samples from healthy donors and cancer patients. Here immunoSEQ multiplex PCR was the method, and the copy in TCRdb shows in-frame clones only, minus some. The top ten hold 1.1% to 1.5% of the sample, which has about 180,000 clones, almost 90% seen once. The sequenced sample consisted of blood. These receptors all stem from a woman aged 45-60 years in good health.

V gene TRBV18 combines with J gene TRBJ2-1, with D unresolved. The CDR3 consists of 11 residues. Germline-derived CDR1 and CDR2 are KGHSH and LQKENI. Between the trimmed V and J ends, which lost 6 bases and 8 bases, there was a span of 8 bases. The chain's CDR3 is CASSPRDEQFF. In nucleotides, the CDR3 is TGTGCCAGCTCCCCTCGGGATGAGCAGTTCTTC.

The chain couples TRBV5-6 to TRBJ1-1, with D perhaps matching TRBD1 (6 bases). In germline, CDR1 is SGHDT, CDR2 YYEEEE. The CDR3 is 14 residues long. Trimming removed 1 base from V and 7 bases from J, with 14 bases in between. For the CDR3, the DNA is TGTGCCAGCAGCTTGTTCGTCGGACAGATTGAAGCTTTCTTT. Translated, it gives CASSLFVGQIEAFF. The variable domain in full, completed from reference TRBV5-6 and TRBJ1-1, reads DAGVTQSPTHLIKTRGQQVTLRCSPKSGHDTVSWYQQALGQGPQFIFQYYEEEERQRGNFPDRFSGHQFPNYSSELNVNALLLGDSALYLCASSLFVGQIEAFFGQGTRLTVV.

The rearrangement uses TRBV6-5 and TRBJ2-7; D is uncertain. With 0 bases removed from V and 6 bases from J, the gap between germline ends came to 9 bases. The V gene's germline CDR1 is MNHEY and CDR2 SVGAGI. The CDR3 runs to 13 residues. The CDR3 DNA follows: TGTGCCAGCAGTTACTCGATAACGCGCGAGCAGTACTTC. Translation gives CASSYSITREQYF.

This chain connects TRBV18 to TRBJ2-2; D is perhaps TRBD1 (6 bases). Germline V CDR1 and CDR2: KGHSH, LQKENI. V lost 2 bases, J lost 8 bases, and 15 bases lay in between. CDR3 length: 15 residues. The CDR3 sequence: CASSPVGAPRGELFF. The CDR3 DNA reads TGTGCCAGCTCACCAGTGGGGGCCCCAAGAGGGGAGCTGTTTTTT.

V gene TRBV19 combines with J gene TRBJ2-1; TRBD2 matches 10 bases. CDR1 LNHDA and CDR2 SQIVND come from the germline V gene (reference sequence). This CDR3 contains 18 residues. The junction had 5 bases not matched to a gene; V was cut back by 0 bases and J by 0 bases. The CDR3 nucleotides are TGTGCCAGTAGTATAGATCGAACTAGCGGGGCCTCCTACAATGAGCAGTTCTTC. Translated: CASSIDRTSGASYNEQFF.

The J gene is TRBJ1-2, the V gene TRBV28, with 7 bases aligning to TRBD1. The germline V gene has CDR1 MDHEN and CDR2 SYDVKM. V lost 6 bases to trimming and J lost 8 bases; unmatched junction nucleotides: 9. The CDR3 covers 13 residues. CDR3 loop: CASSLTGEYGYTF. DNA for the CDR3: TGTGCCAGCAGCTTAACAGGGGAGTACGGCTACACCTTC.

Regarding this clone: This specimen includes other DNA sequences encoding the same CDR3. The chain has TRBV4-2 and TRBJ1-6; 7 nucleotides align to TRBD1. J lost 0 bases, V lost 3 bases, and 8 bases had no gene match. Germline CDR1 LGHNA, CDR2 YNFKEQ. The CDR3 runs to 18 residues. The CDR3 coding sequence is TGTGCCAGCAGCCACACGACAGGGTCCGTCTCCTATAATTCACCCCTCCACTTT. It codes for CASSHTTGSVSYNSPLHF.

The V call is TRBV6-5, the J call TRBJ1-2; no clear D gene. The V end lost 2 bases, the J end lost 8 bases, and 9 bases lay between the germline ends. The CDR3 is 12 residues long. The germline V gene has CDR1 MNHEY and CDR2 SVGAGI. This CDR3 reads CASSYGGLGYTF. CDR3 nucleotides: TGTGCCAGCAGTTACGGAGGGCTGGGCTACACCTTC.

The rearrangement joins TRBV28 to TRBJ1-1; no clear D. Germline CDR1 reads MDHEN; CDR2 reads SYDVKM. V lost 7 bases, J lost 1 base, and 10 bases lay in between. CDR3 length equals 13 residues. The CDR3 sequence: CASIVQTNTEAFF. As DNA, the CDR3 is TGTGCCAGCATTGTGCAGACGAACACTGAAGCTTTCTTT.

V gene TRBV23-1 combines with J gene TRBJ2-1; TRBD1 is a possible D gene (5 bases). TRBV23-1 is an open reading frame whose function is uncertain. The CDR3 totals 18 residues. V lost 6 bases to trimming and J lost 3 bases, with 24 bases between them. CDR3 sequence (DNA): TGCGCCAGCAGAGGGGCCGGTGGTGCGAGTCCCTTCTACAATGAGCAGTTCTTC. Protein sequence: CASRGAGGASPFYNEQFF.

CDR3 DNA sequence: TGTGCCAGCAGTTTGAAAGGGGGCAATCAGCCCCAGCATTTT. The encoded protein is CASSLKGGNQPQHF. The chain employs TRBV27 and TRBJ1-5, with a tentative D call TRBD1 (5 bases). CDR1 and CDR2 from the germline V gene are MNHEY and SMNVEV (reference sequence). There are 14 residues in the CDR3. V gave up 3 bases and J gave up 2 bases, with 8 bases separating them.

This clone was seen once. V gene TRBV29-1 combines with J gene TRBJ1-1; D perhaps matches TRBD1 (5 bases). Germline V gene lookup returns CDR1 SQVTM and CDR2 ANQGSEA. The CDR3 is made up of 13 amino acids. The V and J ends lost 4 bases and 7 bases respectively, with 16 bases between them. CDR3 nucleotide sequence: TGCAGCGTTGTCCCCGGGGGTTTCGGTGAAGCTTTCTTT. Its protein product is CSVVPGGFGEAFF.

J is TRBJ2-2 and V is TRBV6-5; 7 nucleotides agree with TRBD1. Per the germline V gene, CDR1 is MNHEY and CDR2 is SVGAGI. The CDR3 extends over 15 amino acids. V trimming: 8 bases; J trimming: 5 bases; junction bases outside the gene matches: 11. CDR3 sequence reads: CASAWGSQGTGELFF. The CDR3 DNA is TGTGCCAGCGCCTGGGGGTCACAGGGGACCGGGGAGCTGTTTTTT.

The chain carries TRBV28 and TRBJ1-5; D might be TRBD1 (5 bases). The CDR3 is 15 amino acids. Germline V gives CDR1 MDHEN, CDR2 SYDVKM. V lost 1 base and J 3 bases, leaving 10 bases between the germline ends. This CDR3 reads CASSLSGAFNQPQHF. CDR3 bases: TGTGCCAGCAGTTTATCTGGGGCGTTCAATCAGCCCCAGCATTTT. The full variable domain, its missing parts supplied by reference TRBV28 and TRBJ1-5, is DVKVTQSSRYLVKRTGEKVFLECVQDMDHENMFWYRQDPGLGLRLIYFSYDVKMKEKGDIPEGYSVSREKKERFSLILESASTNQTSMYLCASSLSGAFNQPQHFGDGTRLSIL.

CDR3 nucleotides: TGCGCCAGCAGCTTGGACTTGGTAGACACCATATATTTT. Protein product: CASSLDLVDTIYF. The genes are TRBV5-1 and TRBJ1-3; D remains ambiguous. This CDR3 comprises 13 residues. Germline V CDR1 and CDR2: SGHRS, YFSETQ. The germline V and J ends were trimmed by 0 bases and 8 bases, with 9 bases remaining between them. Using reference TRBV5-1 and TRBJ1-3 for the parts outside the CDR3, the full variable domain is KAGVTQTPRYLIKTRGQQVTLSCSPISGHRSVSWYQQTPGQGLQFLFEYFSETQRNKGNFPGRFSGRQFSNSRSEMNVSTLELGDSALYLCASSLDLVDTIYFGEGSWLTVV.

The chain has TRBV6-1 and TRBJ1-4; D is undetermined. V gave up 2 bases and J gave up 3 bases, with 10 bases separating them. Germline CDR1 and CDR2: MNHNS and SASEGT. The CDR3 runs to 15 residues. The CDR3 loop reads CASSERDLPNEKLFF. Here the CDR3 DNA reads TGTGCCAGCAGTGAACGAGACTTACCTAATGAAAAACTGTTTTTT.

The rearrangement links TRBV27 to TRBJ1-1; D may be TRBD1 (6 bases). This CDR3 is built from 14 residues. V was trimmed by 6 bases and J by 2 bases, leaving 13 bases between them. Germline V gives CDR1 MNHEY, CDR2 SMNVEV (reference sequence). CDR3 amino acids: CASSLGTRNTEAFF. The CDR3 DNA reads TGTGCCAGCAGCCTCGGGACAAGAAACACTGAAGCTTTCTTT.

The V call is TRBV7-9, the J call TRBJ1-2; D is perhaps TRBD1 (5 bases). The CDR3 length is 12 residues. Germline CDR1 is SEHNR and CDR2 is FQNEAQ (reference sequence). V was cut by 3 bases and J by 4 bases, with 6 bases left in between. CDR3 sequence reads: CASSFGGYGYTF. CDR3 bases: TGTGCCAGCAGCTTCGGGGGCTATGGCTACACCTTC.

V gene TRBV4-1 combines with J gene TRBJ2-5; 8 nucleotides line up with TRBD2. V trimming: 1 base; J trimming: 7 bases; junction bases outside the gene matches: 11. The CDR3 runs 16 residues. Germline values: CDR1 MGHRA, CDR2 YSYEKL. Written as DNA, the CDR3 is TGCGCCAGCAGCCAAGGGGCGCTAGCGGGCCTGAGGACCCAGTACTTC. This gives the protein CASSQGALAGLRTQYF.

The gene calls are TRBV29-1 and TRBJ1-2; D is uncertain. Trimming shortened V by 3 bases and J by 0 bases, and 8 bases separated the two germline ends. There are 13 residues in the CDR3. Germline-derived CDR1 and CDR2 are SQVTM and ANQGSEA. In DNA, the CDR3 is TGCAGCGTTGACCTTAGAGCTAACTATGGCTACACCTTC. It is translated as CSVDLRANYGYTF.

The V gene is TRBV7-8, the J gene TRBJ2-7; possibly TRBD2 for D (6 bases). The CDR3 has 14 amino acids. Per the germline V gene, CDR1 is SGHVS and CDR2 is FQNEAQ. Trimming shortened V by 0 bases and J by 3 bases, and 9 bases separated the two germline ends. CDR3: CASSLAGLFYEQYF. The CDR3, as DNA: TGTGCCAGCAGCTTAGCGGGACTTTTCTACGAGCAGTACTTC.

This clone occurred once. This sample also contains other DNA sequences that code for the same CDR3. V is TRBV27 and J is TRBJ2-2; D gene unclear. Trimming cost V 3 bases and J 1 base, with 12 bases left between them. Germline assignment: CDR1 MNHEY and CDR2 SMNVEV (reference sequence). This CDR3 is built from 16 residues. The CDR3 is CASSLGSGLNTGELFF. CDR3 DNA: TGTGCCAGCAGTTTGGGATCAGGTCTGAACACCGGGGAGCTGTTTTTT.

CDR3 coding DNA: TGTGCCAGCAGTACGTGGAGCTCTGGGGCCAACGTCCTGACTTTC. It specifies CASSTWSSGANVLTF. V usage is TRBV2 and J usage is TRBJ2-6; the D is unclear. V dropped 5 bases and J dropped 0 bases, with 8 bases sitting between them. The germline gives CDR1 SNHLY, CDR2 FYNNEI. The CDR3 is made up of 15 amino acids.

V is TRBV15 and J is TRBJ1-4; D is ambiguous. The germline CDR1 and CDR2 sequences are LNHNV and YYDKDF (reference sequence). V gave up 0 bases and J gave up 8 bases, with 10 bases separating them. This CDR3 is built from 14 residues. In nucleotides, the CDR3 is TGTGCCACCAGCAGAGATTCCCTCCGGGAAAAACTGTTTTTT. It yields the protein CATSRDSLREKLFF.

This chain connects TRBV4-1 to TRBJ2-1; perhaps TRBD2 as D (5 bases). Germline V gene lookup returns CDR1 MGHRA and CDR2 YSYEKL. The CDR3 contains 18 residues. Trimming left V 0 bases short and J 4 bases short, with 19 bases between. Here the CDR3 DNA reads TGCGCCAGCAGCCAAGAGACCGTATCGGGAAGACTGTACAATGAGCAGTTCTTC. Protein product: CASSQETVSGRLYNEQFF.